The entry below gives a single T cell receptor beta chain sequence along with its context. What it binds is unknown. Template switching with 5'RACE generated the TCR cDNA and added a universal primer site and UMIs. In TCRdb, the 5' RACE reads were re-called with MiXCR into one record per CDR3 protein. The table lists some 390,000 distinct CDR3 sequences, 18% of them singletons. This specimen comes from a study of T cells after yellow fever vaccination. CDR1 and CDR2 from the germline V gene are LNHDA and SQIVND (reference sequence). The CDR3 is 13 residues long. Trimming took 6 bases from V and 9 from J; bases not matched to a gene: 9. Study-wide results and caveats: Abundant clonotypes from the bulk population could contaminate FACS-sorted repertoires.

This receptor was identified in a man aged 18 to 30 who received the YFV17D yellow fever vaccine. The rearrangement joins TRBV19 to TRBJ2-5; TRBD1 agrees at 8 bases. The sequencing used PBMCs, collected before the yellow fever booster vaccination. CDR3 in DNA: TGTGCCAGTAGGCCGACAGGGGCCGTGGCCCAGTACTTC. Amino acid sequence: CASRPTGAVAQYF. The full variable domain, rest sourced from reference TRBV19 and TRBJ2-5, is DGGITQSPKYLFRKEGQNVTLSCEQNLNHDAMYWYRQDPGQGLRLIYYSQIVNDFQKGDIAEGYSVSREKKESFPLTVTSAQKNPTAFYLCASRPTGAVAQYFGPGTRLLVL.